The subject of this entry is one T cell receptor beta chain. This clonotype was counted many times. The clone's antigen remains unknown. One base away there is no much larger clone; base qualities are not given. This sample is drawn from a study of T cells in Graves' hyperthyroidism and ophthalmopathy (dated by TCRdb to between 2018 and 2021). Broadly, across the study: Peripheral blood samples were taken at initial diagnosis, before any treatment was given. A discovery cohort of about a hundred patients, roughly 43 with Graves' ophthalmopathy and fewer than 65 with stable Graves' hyperthyroidism, was used to find distinguishing TCR V-J signatures. Prospective prediction of ophthalmopathy was tested in an independent validation cohort of some 20 hyperthyroidism patients and some 17 patients who later progressed to ophthalmopathy. The approximately 98 discovery patients were randomly divided into training and test sets at a 7:3 ratio. In roughly six Graves' hyperthyroidism patients, the study also compared T-cell repertoires from thyroid tissue with T-cell repertoires from blood. After sampling, hyperthyroidism patients received methimazole starting at 30 mg daily, and ophthalmopathy patients received high-dose intravenous methylprednisolone. The paper reports TCR Vbeta CDR3 sequencing of 140 or so peripheral blood samples: 43 ophthalmopathy, about 75 hyperthyroidism and approximately 17 progressor patients.

The paper's findings and limits, for the study overall: Most expanded thyroid clonotypes (frequency above 0.001) were also found in blood, which suggests that blood repertoires may mirror thyroid immune responses. Ophthalmopathy was separated from stable hyperthyroidism by a 13 V-J signature model, with roughly 88% sensitivity and about 81% specificity obtained in cross-validation and 80%/75% obtained in testing. Sample size was not statistically predetermined, and blinding of investigators to group allocation was not performed. In validation, the model predicted progression to ophthalmopathy a median of about 6.8 months before onset, with about 64% sensitivity and roughly 77% specificity.

The hyperthyroidism patients were between 18 and 65 years old and newly diagnosed, with a disease duration of less than 2 months. Patients with uncontrolled infections, other autoimmune diseases, pregnancy or lactation were excluded. Diagnoses were established on the basis of clinical symptoms, serum thyroxine and TRAb, thyroid ultrasound, and orbital computed tomography. For progressor patients, blood was drawn at the first diagnosis of hyperthyroidism, before any ophthalmopathy symptoms had appeared. Ficoll-Paque density gradient centrifugation was used to isolate PBMCs from under 11 ml of fresh peripheral blood. Patients classed as progressors first received a Graves' hyperthyroidism diagnosis and then went on to develop ophthalmopathy during follow-up. Trizol reagent was used to extract total RNA, and RNA quality was then checked on an Agilent 2100 Bioanalyzer. TCR beta CDR3 regions were amplified from RNA transcripts. A first-round RT-PCR of the TCR CDR3 used the HTBI primer set with the Qiagen OneStep RT-PCR kit. The libraries were constructed in a second round of multiplex PCR and then size-selected and purified. Libraries were sequenced paired-end with 100 bp reads on an Illumina HiSeq2000. Under the source paper's analysis protocol: SOAPnuke was used to process the raw data, throwing out any read that contained adapters or uncalled bases, had a mean Phred below 15, or lacked an exact constant-primer or identifier match. COPE v1.2.5 was used to merge high-quality paired reads, and clonotypes were defined as unique nucleotide sequences. Clonotypes were aligned to IMGT TRBV, TRBD and TRBJ reference segments using MiTCR v1.1. The analysis was restricted to V-J combinations with a frequency above 0.0001, which together covered just over 98% of the repertoires. The TCS score was defined as F50 (clonal expansion) divided by E x V (chaos), with BLOSUM62-based TCRdist calculated between CDR3 peptides within each V-J. Welch's t-statistics and random forest reduced approximately 520 V-J features to 13, which were used in a naive Bayes classifier (R e1071). The public reads were reprocessed in TCRdb via fastp at Q25 and MiXCR, keeping in-frame beta chains. Each CDR3 protein gets just one entry, which takes the most common genes and DNA from the rows behind it. These V and J calls are TCRdb output, not the study's own analysis. In this sample the table shows about 770,000 distinct CDR3 sequences, around a sixth of which occur a single time. The biggest ten clones account for approximately 15% of the sample.

Unmatched junction bases come to 9, with V trimmed by 8 bases and J by 8 bases. The CDR3 has 12 amino acids, counting the end cysteine and phenylalanine. The DNA shown is the 36-base CDR3, in frame from base 1. Looking up the germline V gene (reference sequence) yields CDR1 GTSNPN and CDR2 SVGIG. The chain is assembled from TRBV30 and TRBJ2-1; TRBD1 lines up with 7 middle nucleotides. The specimen sequenced was blood. The clonotype comes from a woman aged 45-65 years with Graves' hyperthyroidism that later progressed to Graves' ophthalmopathy. The bases read TGTGCCCGGGACAGCCGTTCGGATGAGCAGTTCTTC. This translates into CARDSRSDEQFF.